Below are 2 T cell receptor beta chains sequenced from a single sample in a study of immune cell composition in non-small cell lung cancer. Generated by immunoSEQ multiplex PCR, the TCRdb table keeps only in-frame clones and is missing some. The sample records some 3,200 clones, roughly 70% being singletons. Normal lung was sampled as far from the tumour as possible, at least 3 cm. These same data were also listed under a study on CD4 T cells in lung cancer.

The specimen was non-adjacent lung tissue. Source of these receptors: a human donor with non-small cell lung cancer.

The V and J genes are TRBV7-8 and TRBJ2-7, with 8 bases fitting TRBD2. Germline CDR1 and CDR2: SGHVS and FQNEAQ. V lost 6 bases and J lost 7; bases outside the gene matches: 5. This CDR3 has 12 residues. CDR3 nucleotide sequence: TGTGCCAGCAGGAGCGGGAGCAGAGAGCAGTACGTC. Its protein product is CASRSGSREQYV.

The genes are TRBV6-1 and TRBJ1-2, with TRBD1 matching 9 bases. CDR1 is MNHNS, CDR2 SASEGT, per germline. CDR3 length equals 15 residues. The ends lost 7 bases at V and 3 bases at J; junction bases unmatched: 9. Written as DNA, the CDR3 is TGTGCCAGCATTACTCACCGGGACAGGGACTATGGCTACACCTTC. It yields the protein CASITHRDRDYGYTF.